This TCR beta chain originates from a study of Ad26.COV2.S vaccination and SARS-CoV-2 variants. For this clone: Its cognate antigen is unknown.

The V and J ends lost 7 bases and 2 bases respectively, with 17 bases between them. CDR3 size: 15 residues. The germline gives CDR1 SGHAT, CDR2 FQNNGV. General observations from the study: Those who received the vaccine showed greater spike-specific TCR breadth than those given placebo.

Sequenced by immunoSEQ multiplex PCR; TCRdb stores in-frame clones only, minus some. Seen here are 350,000 to 450,000 clones, about 90% observed once, and the top ten hold 3% to 5%. This sequence originates from a human donor who had recovered from COVID-19. The chain combines TRBV11-2 with TRBJ1-2; D gene ambiguous. Material: peripheral blood, obtained after recovery from COVID-19. CDR3 nucleotide sequence: TGTGCCAGCAAAGACTCGGGGTGGTGGAACTATGGCTACACCTTC. Its translation is CASKDSGWWNYGYTF.